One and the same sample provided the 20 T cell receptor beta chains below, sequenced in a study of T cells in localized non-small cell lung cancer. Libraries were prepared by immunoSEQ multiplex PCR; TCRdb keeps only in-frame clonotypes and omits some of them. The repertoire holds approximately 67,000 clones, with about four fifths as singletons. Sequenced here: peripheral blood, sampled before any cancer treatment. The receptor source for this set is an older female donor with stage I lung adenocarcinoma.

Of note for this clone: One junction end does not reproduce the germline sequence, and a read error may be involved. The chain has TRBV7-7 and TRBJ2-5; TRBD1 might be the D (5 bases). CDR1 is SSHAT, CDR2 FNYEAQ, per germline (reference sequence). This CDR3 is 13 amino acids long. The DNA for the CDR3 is TGTGCTAGCAGCTTAGGGGCGGCGGAGACCCAGTACTTC. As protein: CASSLGAAETQYF.

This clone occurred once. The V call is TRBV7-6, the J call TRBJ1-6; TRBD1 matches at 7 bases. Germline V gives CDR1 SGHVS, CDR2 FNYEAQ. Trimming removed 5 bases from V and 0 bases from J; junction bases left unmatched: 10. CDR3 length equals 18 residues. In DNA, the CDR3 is TGTGCCAGCAGCCCAAGGGGGCAGGGTCTCTCCTATAATTCACCCCTCCACTTT. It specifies CASSPRGQGLSYNSPLHF.

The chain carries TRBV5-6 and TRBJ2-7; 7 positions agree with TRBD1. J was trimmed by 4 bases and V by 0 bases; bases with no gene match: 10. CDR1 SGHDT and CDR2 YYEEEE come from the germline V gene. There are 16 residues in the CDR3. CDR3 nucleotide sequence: TGTGCCAGCAGCTTGGGAACTGAGGCAGGGGGATACGAGCAGTACTTC. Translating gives CASSLGTEAGGYEQYF. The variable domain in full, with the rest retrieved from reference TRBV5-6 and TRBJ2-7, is DAGVTQSPTHLIKTRGQQVTLRCSPKSGHDTVSWYQQALGQGPQFIFQYYEEEERQRGNFPDRFSGHQFPNYSSELNVNALLLGDSALYLCASSLGTEAGGYEQYFGPGTRLTVT.

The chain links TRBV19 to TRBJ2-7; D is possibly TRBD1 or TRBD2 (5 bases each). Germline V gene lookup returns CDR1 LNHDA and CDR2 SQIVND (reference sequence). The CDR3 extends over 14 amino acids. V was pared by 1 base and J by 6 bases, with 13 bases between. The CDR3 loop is CASSIGGPGREQYF. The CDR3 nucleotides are TGTGCCAGTAGTATAGGGGGACCGGGTCGCGAGCAGTACTTC.

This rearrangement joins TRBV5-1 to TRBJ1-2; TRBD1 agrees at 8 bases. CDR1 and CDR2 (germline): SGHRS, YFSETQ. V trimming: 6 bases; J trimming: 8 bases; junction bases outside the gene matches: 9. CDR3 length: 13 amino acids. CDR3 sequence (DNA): TGCGCCAGCAAGGACAGGGCGAGTCACGGCTACACCTTC. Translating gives CASKDRASHGYTF.

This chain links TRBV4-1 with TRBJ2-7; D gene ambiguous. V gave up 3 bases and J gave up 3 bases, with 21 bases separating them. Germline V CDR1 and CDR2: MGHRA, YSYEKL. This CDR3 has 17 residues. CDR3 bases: TGCGCCAGCAGCCAGGAACCCACCTCACAGTTGATCTACGAGCAGTACTTC. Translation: CASSQEPTSQLIYEQYF.

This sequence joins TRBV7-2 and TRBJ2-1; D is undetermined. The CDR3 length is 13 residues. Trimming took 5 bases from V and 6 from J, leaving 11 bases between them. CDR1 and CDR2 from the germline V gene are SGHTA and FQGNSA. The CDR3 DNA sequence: TGTGCCAGCAGCCCAGGACGAGTCAATGAGCAGTTCTTC. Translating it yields CASSPGRVNEQFF.

The CDR3 loop is CASSDLGLGNYGYTF. In nucleotides, the CDR3 is TGTGCCAGCAGTGATCTGGGCCTTGGTAACTATGGCTACACCTTC. This chain connects TRBV6-1 to TRBJ1-2; D gene uncertain. The CDR3 contains 15 residues. Germline lookup yields CDR1 MNHNS and CDR2 SASEGT. V lost 3 bases, J lost 1 base, and 12 bases lay in between.

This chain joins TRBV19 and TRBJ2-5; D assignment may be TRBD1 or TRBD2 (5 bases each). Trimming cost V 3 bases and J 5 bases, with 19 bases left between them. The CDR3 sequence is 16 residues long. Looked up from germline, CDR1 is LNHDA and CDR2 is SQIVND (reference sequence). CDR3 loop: CASSMGRGPTGETQYF. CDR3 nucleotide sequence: TGTGCCAGTAGTATGGGTCGGGGACCGACGGGGGAGACCCAGTACTTC.

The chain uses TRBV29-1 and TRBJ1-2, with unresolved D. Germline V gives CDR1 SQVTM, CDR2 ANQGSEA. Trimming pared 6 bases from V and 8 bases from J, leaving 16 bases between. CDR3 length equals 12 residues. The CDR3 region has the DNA TGCAGCGTAGGAACTCAGGCGCGGGGCTACACCTTC. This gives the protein CSVGTQARGYTF. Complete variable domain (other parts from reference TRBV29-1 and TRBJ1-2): SAVISQKPSRDICQRGTSLTIQCQVDSQVTMMFWYRQQPGQSLTLIATANQGSEATYESGFVIDKFPISRPNLTFSTLTVSNMSPEDSSIYLCSVGTQARGYTFGSGTRLTVV.

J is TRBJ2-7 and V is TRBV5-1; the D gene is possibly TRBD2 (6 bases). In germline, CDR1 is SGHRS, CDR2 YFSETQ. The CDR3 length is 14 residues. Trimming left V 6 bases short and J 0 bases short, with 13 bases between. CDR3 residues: CASNTGTASYEQYF. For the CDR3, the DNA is TGCGCCAGCAACACCGGGACTGCCTCCTACGAGCAGTACTTC.

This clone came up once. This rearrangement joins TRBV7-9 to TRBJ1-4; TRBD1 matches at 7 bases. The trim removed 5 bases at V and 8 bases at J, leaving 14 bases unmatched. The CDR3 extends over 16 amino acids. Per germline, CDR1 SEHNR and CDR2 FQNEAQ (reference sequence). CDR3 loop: CASSTRAGGVPEKLFF. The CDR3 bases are TGTGCCAGCAGCACGCGGGCAGGGGGGGTTCCGGAAAAACTGTTTTTT. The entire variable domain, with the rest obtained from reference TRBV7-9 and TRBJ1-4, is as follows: DTGVSQNPRHKITKRGQNVTFRCDPISEHNRLYWYRQTLGQGPEFLTYFQNEAQLEKSRLLSDRFSAERPKGSFSTLEIQRTEQGDSAMYLCASSTRAGGVPEKLFFGSGTQLSVL.

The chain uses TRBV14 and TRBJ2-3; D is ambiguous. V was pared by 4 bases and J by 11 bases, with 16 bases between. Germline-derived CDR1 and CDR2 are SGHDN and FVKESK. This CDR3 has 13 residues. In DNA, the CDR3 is TGTGCCAGCAGCCTTTGGGAAGGTGCTGGGCAGTATTTT. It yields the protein CASSLWEGAGQYF.

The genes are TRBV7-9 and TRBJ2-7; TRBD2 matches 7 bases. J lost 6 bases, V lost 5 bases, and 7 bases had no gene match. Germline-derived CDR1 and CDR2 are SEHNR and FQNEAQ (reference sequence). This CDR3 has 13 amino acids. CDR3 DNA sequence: TGTGCCAGCAGCCGGCGGAGCGGGGCCGAGCAGTACTTC. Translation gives CASSRRSGAEQYF.

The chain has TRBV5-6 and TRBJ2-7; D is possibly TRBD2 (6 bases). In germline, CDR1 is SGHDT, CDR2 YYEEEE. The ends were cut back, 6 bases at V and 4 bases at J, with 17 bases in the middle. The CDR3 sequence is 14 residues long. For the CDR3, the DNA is TGTGCCAGCACACCTTTGGGGGGAGGATACGAGCAGTACTTC. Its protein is CASTPLGGGYEQYF.

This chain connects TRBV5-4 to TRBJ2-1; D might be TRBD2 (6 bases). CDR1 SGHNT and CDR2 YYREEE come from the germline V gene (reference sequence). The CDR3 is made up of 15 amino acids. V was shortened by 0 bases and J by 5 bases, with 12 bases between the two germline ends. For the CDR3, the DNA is TGTGCCAGCAGCTTGGACCTAGCGACAGACAATGAGCAGTTCTTC. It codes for CASSLDLATDNEQFF.

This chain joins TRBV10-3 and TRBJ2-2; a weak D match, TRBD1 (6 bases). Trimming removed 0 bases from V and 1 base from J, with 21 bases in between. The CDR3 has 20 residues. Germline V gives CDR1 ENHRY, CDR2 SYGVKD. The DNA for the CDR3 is TGTGCCATCAGTGAGTCGTGGAGCTGGGGGCAGGGCATGAACACCGGGGAGCTGTTTTTT. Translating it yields CAISESWSWGQGMNTGELFF.

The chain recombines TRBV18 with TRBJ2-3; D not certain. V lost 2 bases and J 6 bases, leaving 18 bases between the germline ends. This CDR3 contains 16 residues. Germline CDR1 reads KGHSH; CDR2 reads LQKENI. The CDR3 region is CASSPKGGSTRDTQYF. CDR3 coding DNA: TGTGCCAGCTCACCAAAGGGTGGTAGCACCAGGGATACGCAGTATTTT.

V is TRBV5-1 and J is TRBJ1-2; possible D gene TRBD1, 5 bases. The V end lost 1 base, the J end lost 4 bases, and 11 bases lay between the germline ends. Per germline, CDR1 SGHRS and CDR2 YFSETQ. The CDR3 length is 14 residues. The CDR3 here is CASSLWGPSYGYTF. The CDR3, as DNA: TGCGCCAGCAGCTTGTGGGGACCCAGCTATGGCTACACCTTC.

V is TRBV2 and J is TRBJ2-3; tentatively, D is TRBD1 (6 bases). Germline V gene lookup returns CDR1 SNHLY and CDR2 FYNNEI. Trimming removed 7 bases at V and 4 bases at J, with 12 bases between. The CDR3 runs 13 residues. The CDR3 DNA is TGTGCCAGCAACAAACAGGGAGCAGATACGCAGTATTTT. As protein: CASNKQGADTQYF.